The 25 T cell receptor beta chains below come from one sample, sequenced in a study of beta chain features in type 1 diabetes. As every portion of the isolated RNA was reverse transcribed, the sequencing read expressed TCRB transcripts. Sequenced by immunoSEQ multiplex PCR; TCRdb stores in-frame clones only, minus some. The table has more than 110,000 clones, 6.9% seen once; the top ten hold about 1.3%. The sample comprised central memory CD4+ T cells from blood. All receptors derive from a woman aged 25-40 years in good health.

This clone was recorded a few times. This chain joins TRBV4-2 and TRBJ2-3; 10 positions agree with TRBD2. Per the germline V gene, CDR1 is LGHNA and CDR2 is YNFKEQ. The CDR3 has 17 residues. V lost 4 bases and J lost 2; bases outside the gene matches: 9. CDR3 residues: CASSRTIAGGDTDTQYF. As DNA, the CDR3 is TGTGCCAGCAGCCGCACTATAGCGGGAGGTGACACAGATACGCAGTATTTT.

The CDR3, as DNA: TGTGCCAGCAGCTTGGCAGGGCCGAACACCGGGGAGCTGTTTTTT. It translates to CASSLAGPNTGELFF. V is TRBV11-2 and J is TRBJ2-2; tentatively, D is TRBD1 (5 bases). Germline lookup yields CDR1 SGHAT and CDR2 FQNNGV. V gave up 3 bases and J gave up 0 bases, with 8 bases separating them. CDR3 length: 15 amino acids. Based on the CDR3 plus reference TRBV11-2 and TRBJ2-2, the full variable domain is EAGVAQSPRYKIIEKRQSVAFWCNPISGHATLYWYQQILGQGPKLLIQFQNNGVVDDSQLPKDRFSAERLKGVDSTLKIQPAKLEDSAVYLCASSLAGPNTGELFFGEGSRLTVL.

This chain uses TRBV4-1 with TRBJ1-3; the D gene is possibly TRBD1 (5 bases). This CDR3 spans 18 amino acids. The V end lost 0 bases, the J end lost 0 bases, and 15 bases lay between the germline ends. The germline gives CDR1 MGHRA, CDR2 YSYEKL. This CDR3 reads CASSQDGGLGSSGNTIYF. CDR3 DNA sequence: TGCGCCAGCAGCCAAGATGGGGGACTGGGCAGCTCTGGAAACACCATATATTTT.

This clone has more than one count but fewer than ten. V is TRBV18 and J is TRBJ1-2; 8 bases are shared with TRBD1. In germline, CDR1 is KGHSH, CDR2 LQKENI. The CDR3 runs 14 residues. V shed 2 bases and J 4 bases; nucleotides not matched to a gene: 3. The CDR3 spells CASSPYTGGYGYTF. DNA of the CDR3: TGTGCCAGCTCACCATATACAGGGGGCTATGGCTACACCTTC.

This clone was seen more than once but under ten times. This chain connects TRBV11-2 to TRBJ1-1, with D unresolved. Germline lookup yields CDR1 SGHAT and CDR2 FQNNGV. Trimming removed 5 bases from V and 9 bases from J, with 16 bases in between. This CDR3 comprises 13 residues. This CDR3 reads CASSPGVQSKAFF. CDR3 nucleotides: TGTGCCAGCAGCCCAGGTGTCCAGTCGAAAGCTTTCTTT.

The chain joins TRBV2 to TRBJ2-5; 7 nucleotides align to TRBD2. This CDR3 comprises 15 residues. Per the germline V gene, CDR1 is SNHLY and CDR2 is FYNNEI. After removal of 2 bases from V and 5 bases from J, the junction contained 8 bases not matched to a gene. This CDR3 reads CASSERRGSWETQYF. CDR3 coding DNA: TGTGCCAGCAGTGAAAGGCGCGGGAGCTGGGAGACCCAGTACTTC. Looking up the rest from reference TRBV2 and TRBJ2-5 gives the full variable domain: EPEVTQTPSHQVTQMGQEVILRCVPISNHLYFYWYRQILGQKVEFLVSFYNNEISEKSEIFDDQFSVERPDGSNFTLKIRSTKLEDSAMYFCASSERRGSWETQYFGPGTRLLVL.

This rearrangement joins TRBV2 to TRBJ2-7, with a weak D call TRBD2 (5 bases). The ends were cut back, 2 bases at V and 0 bases at J, with 11 bases in the middle. CDR1 is SNHLY and CDR2 is FYNNEI in the germline V gene. The CDR3 runs 15 residues. CDR3 sequence reads: CASSENGRVSYEQYF. The CDR3 coding sequence is TGTGCCAGCAGTGAAAACGGGCGGGTCTCCTACGAGCAGTACTTC.

This chain joins TRBV30 and TRBJ1-5; D may be TRBD1 (5 bases). From germline, CDR1 is GTSNPN and CDR2 SVGIG (reference sequence). V lost 2 bases and J 7 bases, leaving 15 bases between the germline ends. This CDR3 is 14 amino acids long. CDR3: CAWSPGTQGQPQHF. The CDR3 DNA is TGTGCCTGGAGTCCGGGCACCCAGGGACAGCCCCAGCATTTT.

V is TRBV29-1 and J is TRBJ1-1, with a weak D call TRBD1 (6 bases). The CDR3 has 13 residues. The V end was cut by 4 bases, the J end by 3 bases, with 12 bases between. Germline values: CDR1 SQVTM, CDR2 ANQGSEA. The chain's CDR3 is CSVGQDRDTEAFF. CDR3 nucleotide sequence: TGCAGCGTTGGACAGGATCGGGACACTGAAGCTTTCTTT.

The chain recombines TRBV7-2 with TRBJ2-2, with TRBD2 matching over 7 bases. This CDR3 spans 15 amino acids. V dropped 7 bases and J dropped 0; count of bases not matched to a gene: 5. Germline V gene data show CDR1 as SGHTA and CDR2 as FQGNSA. The CDR3 nucleotides read TGTGCCAGCATGGGAGGGCCAACGAACACCGGGGAGCTGTTTTTT. This gives the protein CASMGGPTNTGELFF. Full variable domain (outside the CDR3, taken from reference TRBV7-2 and TRBJ2-2): GAGVSQSPSNKVTEKGKDVELRCDPISGHTALYWYRQSLGQGLEFLIYFQGNSAPDKSGLPSDRFSAERTGGSVSTLTIQRTQQEDSAVYLCASMGGPTNTGELFFGEGSRLTVL.

The gene calls are TRBV19 and TRBJ1-2; unclear D gene. Trimming removed 8 bases at V and 5 bases at J, with 12 bases between. CDR1 is LNHDA and CDR2 is SQIVND in the germline V gene (reference sequence). This CDR3 has 12 residues. In DNA, the CDR3 is TGTGCCAGTCGCGACACGGAATATGGCTACACCTTC. This sequence encodes CASRDTEYGYTF.

The V call is TRBV4-3, the J call TRBJ1-4; 8 nucleotides align to TRBD1. The CDR3 runs to 18 residues. V was pared by 0 bases and J by 3 bases, with 9 bases of the junction left unmatched. Germline V lookup: CDR1 LGHNA, CDR2 YSLEER. The CDR3 loop is CASSQDPPLTGANEKLFF. CDR3 nucleotide sequence: TGCGCCAGCAGCCAAGACCCCCCCTTGACAGGGGCTAATGAAAAACTGTTTTTT.

Remarks on this clone: Other DNA sequences within the sample encode an identical CDR3. This chain uses TRBV2 with TRBJ1-5, with D hard to call. V gave up 4 bases and J gave up 3 bases, with 10 bases separating them. There are 14 residues in the CDR3. Looked up from germline, CDR1 is SNHLY and CDR2 is FYNNEI. CDR3 bases: TGTGCCAGCAGTGTAGAGGGTGCCAATCAGCCCCAGCATTTT. Translating gives CASSVEGANQPQHF.

This clone has only a few counts. The rearrangement links TRBV19 to TRBJ2-5, with TRBD2 matching over 8 bases. There are 15 residues in the CDR3. V shed 7 bases and J 2 bases; nucleotides not matched to a gene: 9. CDR1 and CDR2 (germline): LNHDA, SQIVND (reference sequence). CDR3 in amino acids: CASKRGVAGQETQYF. The CDR3 DNA reads TGTGCCAGTAAAAGAGGGGTAGCGGGACAAGAGACCCAGTACTTC.

This clone turned up a few times. The J gene is TRBJ2-5, the V gene TRBV18; D not resolved. V lost 4 bases and J lost 2, with 8 bases in between. CDR3 length: 13 amino acids. Germline CDR1 and CDR2: KGHSH and LQKENI. In DNA form, the CDR3 reads TGTGCCAGCTCACTTACAGTTCAAGAGACCCAGTACTTC. It codes for CASSLTVQETQYF.

This clone was detected a few times. The CDR3 loop is CASSNARDTEAFF. In nucleotides, the CDR3 is TGTGCCAGTAGCAACGCACGGGACACTGAAGCTTTCTTT. This sequence joins TRBV19 and TRBJ1-1, with no clear D. Deletions cut 6 bases from V and 3 bases from J, with 11 bases between. CDR3 length: 13 residues. CDR1 is LNHDA, CDR2 SQIVND, per germline (reference sequence).

There are many counts of this clone. V is TRBV29-1 and J is TRBJ1-1; possible D gene TRBD1, 6 bases. Germline V gives CDR1 SQVTM, CDR2 ANQGSEA. V dropped 4 bases and J dropped 4 bases, with 16 bases sitting between them. The CDR3 has 14 amino acids. The CDR3 nucleotides read TGCAGCGTTGGGGGGGGCTACAGTGGCACTGAAGCTTTCTTT. It translates to CSVGGGYSGTEAFF.

There are a few counts of this clone. The V and J genes are TRBV28 and TRBJ2-3, with D hard to call. From germline, CDR1 is MDHEN and CDR2 SYDVKM. The CDR3 has 16 amino acids. Trimming took off 4 bases at V and 4 bases at J, with 18 bases between the two ends. In nucleotides, the CDR3 is TGTGCCAGCAGTTCCTCCGGAACTATCGGCGCAGATACGCAGTATTTT. This gives the protein CASSSSGTIGADTQYF.

This clone came up many times. The chain recombines TRBV6-5 with TRBJ2-2; possible D gene TRBD1, 5 bases. Trimming took 5 bases from V and 7 from J, leaving 14 bases between them. From germline, CDR1 is MNHEY and CDR2 SVGAGI. The CDR3 is 14 residues long. The CDR3 DNA reads TGTGCCAGCAGTACCTCAGTCAGGGACGGGGAGCTGTTTTTT. Translation gives CASSTSVRDGELFF.

The chain combines TRBV5-6 with TRBJ1-5, with TRBD1 as a possible D gene (6 bases). The CDR3 runs to 15 residues. V was trimmed by 1 base and J by 4 bases, leaving 12 bases between them. The germline gives CDR1 SGHDT, CDR2 YYEEEE. The CDR3 DNA reads as TGTGCCAGCAGCTTGTTCCAGACAGGTAATCAGCCCCAGCATTTT. It specifies CASSLFQTGNQPQHF. The full variable domain, completed using reference TRBV5-6 and TRBJ1-5, is DAGVTQSPTHLIKTRGQQVTLRCSPKSGHDTVSWYQQALGQGPQFIFQYYEEEERQRGNFPDRFSGHQFPNYSSELNVNALLLGDSALYLCASSLFQTGNQPQHFGDGTRLSIL.

A few counts support this clone. This rearrangement joins TRBV9 to TRBJ1-2, with 8 bases aligning to TRBD1. This CDR3 comprises 14 residues. From germline, CDR1 is SGDLS and CDR2 YYNGEE. The V segment lost 3 bases and the J segment 7 bases; nucleotides outside the gene matches: 8. The CDR3 DNA follows: TGTGCCAGCAGCGCAACCAGGACAGGGTCTGGCTACACCTTC. This translates into CASSATRTGSGYTF.

The CDR3 nucleotides read TGTGCCTGGGCAAGGACAGGGCCACAAGAGACCCAGTACTTC. It is translated as CAWARTGPQETQYF. The chain joins TRBV30 to TRBJ2-5, with 8 bases that match TRBD1. Germline-derived CDR1 and CDR2 are GTSNPN and SVGIG (reference sequence). The CDR3 is 14 amino acids. V shed 5 bases, J shed 2 bases, and the junction held 7 bases outside the gene matches.

This clone was picked up a small number of times. One junction end does not reproduce the germline sequence, and a read error may be involved. This chain uses TRBV7-7 with TRBJ2-3; TRBD2 might be the D (5 bases). The CDR3 length is 13 residues. Germline V gene sequence: CDR1 SSHAT, CDR2 FNYEAQ (reference sequence). The DNA of the CDR3 is TGTGCTAGCAGCTTACAACTAGAAGATACGCAGTATTTT. It yields the protein CASSLQLEDTQYF.

This clone was seen only a few times. The chain is built from TRBV6-4 and TRBJ1-5; D may be TRBD1 (6 bases). This CDR3 is built from 14 residues. V lost 7 bases and J lost 2, with 12 bases in between. Looked up from germline, CDR1 is MRHNA and CDR2 is SNTAGT. In DNA form, the CDR3 reads TGTGCCAGCATCGCACAGGGAGGCAATCAGCCCCAGCATTTT. Protein sequence: CASIAQGGNQPQHF.

The table lists this clone with a few counts. CDR3 DNA: TGTGCCAGCAGCTCCCCCTCGGCAGGGCTGGACGGTGGCTACACCTTC. Translation: CASSSPSAGLDGGYTF. This chain connects TRBV7-9 to TRBJ1-2, with D possibly being TRBD1 (5 bases). Trimming left V 4 bases short and J 7 bases short, with 22 bases between. The CDR3 is made up of 16 amino acids. Germline V lookup: CDR1 SEHNR, CDR2 FQNEAQ (reference sequence).